The rows below give T cell receptor beta chains drawn from one sample of a study of vaccination and CD4 T cells after COVID-19. The antigens for these receptors are not known. TCRdb fed the PCR reads into MiXCR, producing one record per CDR3 protein. The sample has around 20,000 distinct CDR3 sequences, about 50% seen once; the top ten hold 7.2%. The source was CD4+ T cells from blood, cultured in vitro, collected before SARS-CoV-2 vaccination. These receptors all stem from a human donor who had recovered from COVID-19. Each CDR3 is given with its conserved first and last residue. D genes are given only for firm matches. Rows give clone size only sometimes, using once, few, many, or a class for an expanded clone.

CDR3: CASSPPGGSWGNEQFF
DNA: TGTGCCAGCAGCCCACCCGGGGGCTCCTGGGGCAATGAGCAGTTCTTC
J: TRBJ2-1
D: -
V: TRBV7-2
size: once

CDR3: CASRPQEIEAFF
DNA: TGTGCCAGCAGACCACAGGAAATTGAAGCTTTCTTT
J: TRBJ1-1
D: -
V: TRBV7-2
size: -

CDR3: CASSAREQETQYF
DNA: TGTGCCAGCAGCGCTAGAGAACAAGAGACCCAGTACTTC
J: TRBJ2-5
D: -
V: TRBV6-1
size: -

CDR3: CASSSSGNSAYEQYF
DNA: TGTGCCAGCAGTTCTAGCGGGAACAGCGCCTACGAGCAGTACTTC
J: TRBJ2-7
D: TRBD2
V: TRBV2
size: few

CDR3: CASSSGTLSGNTIYF
DNA: TGTGCCAGCAGTTCCGGGACACTCTCTGGAAACACCATATATTTT
J: TRBJ1-3
D: -
V: TRBV28
size: -

CDR3: CASSRLGASGTKETQYF
DNA: TGTGCCAGCAGTAGGTTGGGTGCTAGCGGGACGAAAGAGACCCAGTACTTC
J: TRBJ2-5
D: TRBD2
V: TRBV2
size: -

CDR3: CASRDGGAWNSPLHF
DNA: TGTGCCAGCAGAGACGGGGGGGCATGGAATTCACCCCTCCACTTT
J: TRBJ1-6
D: -
V: TRBV27
size: -

CDR3: CSASPWSGRFQETQYF
DNA: TGCAGTGCTAGCCCTTGGAGCGGGAGGTTTCAAGAGACCCAGTACTTC
J: TRBJ2-5
D: TRBD2
V: TRBV20-1
size: -

CDR3: CSAGGGAGLYNEQFF
DNA: TGCAGTGCCGGGGGCGGTGCGGGGTTATACAATGAGCAGTTCTTC
J: TRBJ2-1
D: -
V: TRBV20-1
size: large

CDR3: CASRGVRETQYF
DNA: TGTGCTTCCCGGGGCGTGAGGGAGACCCAGTACTTC
J: TRBJ2-5
D: -
V: TRBV25-1
size: few

CDR3: CSASTSYEQFF
DNA: TGCAGTGCATCCACTAGCTATGAGCAGTTCTTC
J: TRBJ2-1
D: -
V: TRBV20-1
size: -

CDR3: CASSPGGGLAGRKRTDTQYF
DNA: TGTGCCAGCAGCCCCGGAGGGGGACTGGCGGGAAGAAAGAGGACAGATACGCAGTATTTT
J: TRBJ2-3
D: -
V: TRBV7-3
size: -

CDR3: CATSDSAGPQHF
DNA: TGTGCCACCAGTGACTCCGCCGGGCCCCAGCATTTT
J: TRBJ1-5
D: -
V: TRBV24-1
size: -

CDR3: CASSAANTGELFF
DNA: TGTGCCAGCAGTGCCGCGAACACCGGGGAGCTGTTTTTT
J: TRBJ2-2
D: -
V: TRBV6-4
size: -

CDR3: CSAAGQNQETQYF
DNA: TGCAGTGCTGCCGGACAGAACCAAGAGACCCAGTACTTC
J: TRBJ2-5
D: -
V: TRBV20-1
size: -

CDR3: CSTPGHQTSGSSYEQYF
DNA: TGCAGTACTCCGGGACATCAGACTAGCGGGAGCTCCTACGAGCAGTACTTC
J: TRBJ2-7
D: TRBD2
V: TRBV20-1
size: -

CDR3: CASGGSRGEAFF
DNA: TGTGCCAGCGGGGGGAGTAGGGGTGAAGCTTTCTTT
J: TRBJ1-1
D: -
V: TRBV18
size: -